This T cell receptor beta chain was captured in a study of OX40 agonist ivuxolimab in advanced cancers. Turning to the study itself: Partial responses were observed in three patients, of whom one had hepatocellular carcinoma and two had cutaneous melanoma.

The data were produced by immunoSEQ multiplex PCR, yet TCRdb's version contains in-frame clones alone and is incomplete. The sample contains 90,000 or so clones, 80% to 95% of which appear only once. CDR1 is SGHNT and CDR2 is YYREEE in the germline V gene (reference sequence). Trimming removed 3 bases from V and 1 base from J, with 1 base in between. CDR3 length equals 11 residues. This chain joins TRBV5-4 and TRBJ2-5; D is unresolved. The TCR sequence derives from an adult with an advanced solid tumor such as melanoma, head and neck, liver or kidney cancer. This sample comprised CD4+ or CD8+ T cells sorted from blood, obtained in a trial of the OX40 agonist ivuxolimab. The CDR3 DNA follows: TGTGCCAGCAGCTCCCAAGAGACCCAGTACTTC. Translated, it gives CASSSQETQYF.